What follows are 2 T cell receptor beta chains derived from one specimen sequenced in a study of shared clonotypes between healthy human individuals. The assay was immunoSEQ multiplex PCR, and TCRdb's table has in-frame clones only and misses some. The table includes some 550,000 clones, about 96% detected once. Material: naive CD4+ T cells sorted from blood. Subset defined: CD45RA+ positively selected. Receptors originate from a woman between 25 and 40 years old in good health.

The chain is built from TRBV10-3 and TRBJ2-7; D may be TRBD2 (6 bases). This CDR3 is 16 amino acids long. Trimming took 3 bases from V and 2 from J, leaving 17 bases between them. CDR1 is ENHRY, CDR2 SYGVKD, per germline. The CDR3 sequence: CAISDYGGMKAYEQYF. For the CDR3, the DNA is TGTGCCATCAGTGATTATGGAGGGATGAAGGCCTACGAGCAGTACTTC.

The V call is TRBV28, the J call TRBJ2-3, with TRBD2 identical over 14 bases. V was clipped by 4 bases and J by 3 bases; unmatched bases: 9. Germline V CDR1 and CDR2: MDHEN, SYDVKM. The CDR3 length is 18 residues. DNA of the CDR3: TGTGCCAGCAGTTCCTCCGGACTAGCGGGAGGAGGGACAGATACGCAGTATTTT. Translated, it gives CASSSSGLAGGGTDTQYF.